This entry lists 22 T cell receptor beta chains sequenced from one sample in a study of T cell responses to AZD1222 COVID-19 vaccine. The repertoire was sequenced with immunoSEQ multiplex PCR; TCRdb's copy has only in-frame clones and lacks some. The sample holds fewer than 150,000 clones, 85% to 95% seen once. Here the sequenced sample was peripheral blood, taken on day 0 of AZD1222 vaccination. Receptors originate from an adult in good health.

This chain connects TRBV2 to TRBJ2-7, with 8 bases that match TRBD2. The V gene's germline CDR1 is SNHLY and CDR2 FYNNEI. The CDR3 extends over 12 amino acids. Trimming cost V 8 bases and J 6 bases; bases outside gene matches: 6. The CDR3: CASVGLAGEQYF. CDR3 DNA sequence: TGTGCCAGCGTAGGACTAGCTGGCGAGCAGTACTTC. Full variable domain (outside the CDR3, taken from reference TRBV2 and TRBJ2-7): EPEVTQTPSHQVTQMGQEVILRCVPISNHLYFYWYRQILGQKVEFLVSFYNNEISEKSEIFDDQFSVERPDGSNFTLKIRSTKLEDSAMYFCASVGLAGEQYFGPGTRLTVT.

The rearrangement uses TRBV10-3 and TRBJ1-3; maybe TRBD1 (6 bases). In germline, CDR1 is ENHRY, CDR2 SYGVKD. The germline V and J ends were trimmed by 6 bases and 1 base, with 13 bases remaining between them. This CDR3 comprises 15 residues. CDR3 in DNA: TGTGCCATCAGGTCGGGGGGCAGATCTGGAAACACCATATATTTT. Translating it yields CAIRSGGRSGNTIYF.

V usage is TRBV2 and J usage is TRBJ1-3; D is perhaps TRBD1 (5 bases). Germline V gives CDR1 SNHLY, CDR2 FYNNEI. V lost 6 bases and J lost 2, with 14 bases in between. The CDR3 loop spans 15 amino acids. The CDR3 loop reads CASRVRVSPGNTIYF. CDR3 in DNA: TGTGCCAGCAGAGTCAGGGTTTCCCCTGGAAACACCATATATTTT.

The CDR3 is CASSLARGDTQYF. The CDR3 nucleotides are TGCGCCAGCAGCTTGGCCCGGGGGGATACGCAGTATTTT. The chain employs TRBV5-1 and TRBJ2-3; D possibly corresponds to TRBD2 (6 bases). CDR1 is SGHRS and CDR2 is YFSETQ in the germline V gene. The CDR3 runs to 13 residues. The V end lost 0 bases, the J end lost 6 bases, and 8 bases lay between the germline ends.

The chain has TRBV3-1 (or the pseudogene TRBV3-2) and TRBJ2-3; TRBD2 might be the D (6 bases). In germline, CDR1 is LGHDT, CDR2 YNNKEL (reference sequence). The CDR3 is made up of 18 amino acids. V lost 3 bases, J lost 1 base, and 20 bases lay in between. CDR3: CASSHLPGLRVGTDTQYF. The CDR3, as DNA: TGTGCCAGCAGCCATTTGCCCGGACTACGAGTTGGCACAGATACGCAGTATTTT.

Here the CDR3 DNA reads TGTGCCAGCAGTTTGGCGGGCACAGATACGCAGTATTTT. Its translation: CASSLAGTDTQYF. This chain connects TRBV12-3 or TRBV12-4 to TRBJ2-3; no clear D gene. V lost 3 bases, J lost 1 base, and 5 bases lay in between. The CDR3 has 13 amino acids.

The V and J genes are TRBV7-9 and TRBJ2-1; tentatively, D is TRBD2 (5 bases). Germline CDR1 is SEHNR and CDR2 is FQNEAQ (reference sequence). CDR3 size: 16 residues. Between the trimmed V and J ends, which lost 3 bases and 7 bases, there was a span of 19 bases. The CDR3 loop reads CASSFGGGLKWNEQFF. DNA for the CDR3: TGTGCCAGCAGCTTTGGAGGCGGACTTAAGTGGAATGAGCAGTTCTTC.

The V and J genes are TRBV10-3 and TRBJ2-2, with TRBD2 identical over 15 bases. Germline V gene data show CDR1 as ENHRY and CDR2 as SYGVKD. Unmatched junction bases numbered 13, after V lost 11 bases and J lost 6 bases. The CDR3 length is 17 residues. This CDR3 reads CAASPGLAGGMAGELFF. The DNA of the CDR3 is TGTGCCGCCTCCCCGGGACTAGCGGGAGGTATGGCCGGGGAGCTGTTTTTT.

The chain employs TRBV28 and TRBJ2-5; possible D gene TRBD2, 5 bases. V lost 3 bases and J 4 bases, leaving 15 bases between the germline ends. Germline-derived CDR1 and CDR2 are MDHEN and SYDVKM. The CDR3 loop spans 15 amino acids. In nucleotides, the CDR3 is TGTGCCAGCAGTTTCCGGGCGGGTTCGGGAGAGACCCAGTACTTC. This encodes CASSFRAGSGETQYF.

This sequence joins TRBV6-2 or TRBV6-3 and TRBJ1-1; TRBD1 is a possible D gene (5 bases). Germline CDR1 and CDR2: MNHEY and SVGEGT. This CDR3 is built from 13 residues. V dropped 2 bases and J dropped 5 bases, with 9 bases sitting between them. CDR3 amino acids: CASSYERGTEAFF. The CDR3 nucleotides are TGTGCCAGCAGTTACGAGAGGGGAACTGAAGCTTTCTTT.

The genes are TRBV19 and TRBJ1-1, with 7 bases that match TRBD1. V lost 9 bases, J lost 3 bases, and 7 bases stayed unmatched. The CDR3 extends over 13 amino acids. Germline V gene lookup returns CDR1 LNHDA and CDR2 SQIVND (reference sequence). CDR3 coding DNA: TGTGCCAGCGGGGACAGATGGGACACTGAAGCTTTCTTT. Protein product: CASGDRWDTEAFF. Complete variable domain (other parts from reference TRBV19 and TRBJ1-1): DGGITQSPKYLFRKEGQNVTLSCEQNLNHDAMYWYRQDPGQGLRLIYYSQIVNDFQKGDIAEGYSVSREKKESFPLTVTSAQKNPTAFYLCASGDRWDTEAFFGQGTRLTVV.

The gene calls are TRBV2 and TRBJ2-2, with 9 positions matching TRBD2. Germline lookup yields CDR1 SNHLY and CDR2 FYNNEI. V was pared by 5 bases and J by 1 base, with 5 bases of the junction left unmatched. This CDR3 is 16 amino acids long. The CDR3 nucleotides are TGTGCCAGCAGTCTAGGGACTAGCCGGAACACCGGGGAGCTGTTTTTT. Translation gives CASSLGTSRNTGELFF.

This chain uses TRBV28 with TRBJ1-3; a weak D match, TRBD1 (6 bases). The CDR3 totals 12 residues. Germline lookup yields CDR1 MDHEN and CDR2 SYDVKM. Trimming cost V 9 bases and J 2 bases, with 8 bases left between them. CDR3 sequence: CARGAAGNTIYF. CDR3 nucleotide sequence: TGTGCCAGGGGGGCTGCTGGAAACACCATATATTTT.

The CDR3 reads CASSIPGQGSTSGRADQETQYF. The CDR3 DNA reads as TGTGCCAGTAGTATTCCGGGACAGGGTTCGACTAGCGGGAGGGCCGACCAAGAGACCCAGTACTTC. The chain uses TRBV19 and TRBJ2-5; TRBD2 aligns across 14 bases. Unmatched junction bases numbered 18, after V lost 3 bases and J lost 0 bases. The CDR3 has 22 amino acids. The germline gives CDR1 LNHDA, CDR2 SQIVND (reference sequence).

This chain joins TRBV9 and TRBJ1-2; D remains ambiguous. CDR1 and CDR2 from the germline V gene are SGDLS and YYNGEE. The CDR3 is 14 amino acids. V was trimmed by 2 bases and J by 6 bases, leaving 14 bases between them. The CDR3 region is CASSVRESTNGYTF. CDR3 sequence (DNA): TGTGCCAGCAGCGTTAGGGAAAGTACTAATGGCTACACCTTC.

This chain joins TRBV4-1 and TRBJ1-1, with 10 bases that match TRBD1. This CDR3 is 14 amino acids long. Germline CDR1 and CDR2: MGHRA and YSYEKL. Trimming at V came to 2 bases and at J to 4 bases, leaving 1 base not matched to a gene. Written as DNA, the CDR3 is TGCGCCAGCAGCCAACGGACAGGGGGCACTGAAGCTTTCTTT. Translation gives CASSQRTGGTEAFF.

CDR3 nucleotide sequence: TGCGCCAGCAGCAGCTGGGGGAACTATAATGAAAAACTGTTTTTT. Amino acid sequence: CASSSWGNYNEKLFF. V and J are TRBV5-1 and TRBJ1-4; D possibly corresponds to TRBD1 (5 bases). This CDR3 contains 15 residues. Trimming removed 4 bases at V and 4 bases at J, with 14 bases between. Looked up from germline, CDR1 is SGHRS and CDR2 is YFSETQ. The whole variable domain, remainder taken from reference TRBV5-1 and TRBJ1-4, is KAGVTQTPRYLIKTRGQQVTLSCSPISGHRSVSWYQQTPGQGLQFLFEYFSETQRNKGNFPGRFSGRQFSNSRSEMNVSTLELGDSALYLCASSSWGNYNEKLFFGSGTQLSVL.

The CDR3 here is CASSPEDTIYF. In nucleotides, the CDR3 is TGTGCCAGCTCACCGGAGGACACCATATATTTT. The chain joins TRBV18 to TRBJ1-3; D call uncertain. V dropped 3 bases and J dropped 8 bases, with 5 bases sitting between them. Per the germline V gene, CDR1 is KGHSH and CDR2 is LQKENI. The CDR3 runs to 11 residues.

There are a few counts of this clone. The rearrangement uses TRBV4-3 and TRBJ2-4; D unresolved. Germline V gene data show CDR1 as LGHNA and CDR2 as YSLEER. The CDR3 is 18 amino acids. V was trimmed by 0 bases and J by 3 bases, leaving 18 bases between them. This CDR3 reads CASSQERRKDTVKNIQYF. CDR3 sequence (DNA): TGCGCCAGCAGCCAAGAACGAAGGAAGGATACAGTCAAAAACATTCAGTACTTC.

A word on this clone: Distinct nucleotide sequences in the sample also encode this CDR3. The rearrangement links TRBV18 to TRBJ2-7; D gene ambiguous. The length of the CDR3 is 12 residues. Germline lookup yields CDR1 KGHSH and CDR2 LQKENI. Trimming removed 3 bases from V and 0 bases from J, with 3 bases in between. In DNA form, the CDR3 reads TGTGCCAGCTCACCGGACTCCTACGAGCAGTACTTC. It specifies CASSPDSYEQYF.

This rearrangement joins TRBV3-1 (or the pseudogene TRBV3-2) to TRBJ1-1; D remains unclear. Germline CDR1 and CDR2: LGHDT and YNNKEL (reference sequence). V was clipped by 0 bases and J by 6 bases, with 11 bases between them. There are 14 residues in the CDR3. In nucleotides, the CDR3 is TGTGCCAGCAGCCAAGATCGGGGATCCCCTGAAGCTTTCTTT. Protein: CASSQDRGSPEAFF.

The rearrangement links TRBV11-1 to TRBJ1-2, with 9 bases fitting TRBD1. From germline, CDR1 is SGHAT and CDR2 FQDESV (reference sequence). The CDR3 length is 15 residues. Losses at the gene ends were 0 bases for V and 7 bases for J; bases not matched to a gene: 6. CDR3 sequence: CASSLAQGQGGGYTF. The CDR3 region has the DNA TGTGCCAGCAGCTTAGCCCAGGGACAGGGCGGTGGCTACACCTTC.